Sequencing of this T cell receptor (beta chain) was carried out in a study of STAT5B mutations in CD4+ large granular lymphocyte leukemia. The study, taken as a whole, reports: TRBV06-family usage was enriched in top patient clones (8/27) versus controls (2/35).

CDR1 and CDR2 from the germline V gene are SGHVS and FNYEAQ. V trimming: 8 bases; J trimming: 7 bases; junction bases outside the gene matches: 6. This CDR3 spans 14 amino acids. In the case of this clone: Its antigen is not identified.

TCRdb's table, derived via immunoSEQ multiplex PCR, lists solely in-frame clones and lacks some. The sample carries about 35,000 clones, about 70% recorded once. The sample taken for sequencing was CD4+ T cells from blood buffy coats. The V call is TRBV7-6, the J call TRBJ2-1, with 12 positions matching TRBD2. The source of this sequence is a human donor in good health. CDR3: CASSSGGVGNEQFF. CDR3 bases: TGTGCCAGCTCTAGCGGGGGGGTTGGTAATGAGCAGTTCTTC.